Following are 8 T cell receptor beta chains from one sample sequenced in a study of graft-versus-host responses after intestinal transplantation. The repertoire was sequenced with immunoSEQ multiplex PCR; TCRdb's copy has only in-frame clones and lacks some. In the table there are about 4,600 clones, roughly 24% of which are singletons. The sequencing here drew on alloreactive CD4+ T cells from a mixed lymphocyte reaction culture, taken before intestinal transplant. As to subset: CFSE-low proliferating T cells sorted from approximately 6-day pre-transplant mixed lymphocyte reaction (GvH or HvG direction). These receptors were taken from a human patient who received an intestinal transplant.

The V gene is TRBV15, the J gene TRBJ2-5; 15 nucleotides align to TRBD2. Germline V gene lookup returns CDR1 LNHNV and CDR2 YYDKDF (reference sequence). V dropped 8 bases and J dropped 5; count of bases not matched to a gene: 18. The CDR3 has 19 residues. The DNA of the CDR3 is TGTGCCACCTCCAGGGACAGGACTAGCGGGAGGGCGAAAGGGGAGACCCAGTACTTC. Protein sequence: CATSRDRTSGRAKGETQYF.

By sample fraction, this clone is large. The chain uses TRBV7-9 and TRBJ1-6; D unresolved. V lost 8 bases to trimming and J lost 8 bases, with 10 bases between them. Germline V gene sequence: CDR1 SEHNR, CDR2 FQNEAQ (reference sequence). The CDR3 spans 12 residues. In DNA, the CDR3 is TGTGCCAGCCGCCGTCTGGATTCACCCCTCCACTTT. This gives the protein CASRRLDSPLHF.

The chain joins TRBV5-3 to TRBJ2-3, with D possibly TRBD2 on 6 matching bases. TRBV5-3 is marked as an open reading frame, function uncertain. V was shortened by 2 bases and J by 1 base, with 14 bases between the two germline ends. The CDR3 is 16 residues long. The DNA for the CDR3 is TGTGCCAGAAGCTTAGGTGGCAGGGAGGGCACAGATACGCAGTATTTT. Translated, it gives CARSLGGREGTDTQYF.

The chain links TRBV18 to TRBJ2-7, with 8 bases matching TRBD2. The germline V gene has CDR1 KGHSH and CDR2 LQKENI. Trimming took 1 base from V and 0 from J; bases not matched to a gene: 5. This CDR3 region has 16 residues. This chain's CDR3 is CASSPRAAGDSYEQYF. CDR3 DNA: TGTGCCAGCTCACCACGGGCAGCGGGAGACTCCTACGAGCAGTACTTC.

With respect to this clone: This may arise from a read error, as a much more abundant clone is one base away. The V and J genes are TRBV11-3 and TRBJ2-1; possibly TRBD2 for D (5 bases). CDR3 length equals 15 residues. The germline V gene has CDR1 SGHNT and CDR2 YENEEA. V was pared by 4 bases and J by 1 base, with 11 bases between. The CDR3 reads CASSSTRVSYNEQFF. CDR3 coding DNA: TGTGCCAGCAGCTCTACTAGGGTTTCCTACAATGAGCAGTTCTTC.

There are a few counts of this clone. The rearrangement links TRBV19 to TRBJ2-6; D remains unclear. From germline, CDR1 is LNHDA and CDR2 SQIVND (reference sequence). The CDR3 consists of 13 residues. V was trimmed by 7 bases and J by 0 bases, leaving 4 bases between them. The CDR3 nucleotides read TGTGCCAGTATAATCTCTGGGGCCAACGTCCTGACTTTC. Translated: CASIISGANVLTF.

Turning to this clone: A far larger clone differs by one base, so this is likely a read error. V and J are TRBV6-6 and TRBJ2-7; 8 bases match TRBD1. The length of the CDR3 is 15 residues. V was pared by 6 bases and J by 1 base, with 8 bases of the junction left unmatched. Germline CDR1 reads MNHNY; CDR2 reads SVGAGI (reference sequence). The DNA for the CDR3 is TGTGCCAGCAGCGGGGGACAGGAGGTATCCTACGAGCAGTACTTC. Translation gives CASSGGQEVSYEQYF.

The rearrangement joins TRBV6-1 to TRBJ1-5; TRBD1 aligns across 8 bases. Looked up from germline, CDR1 is MNHNS and CDR2 is SASEGT. The ends lost 8 bases at V and 5 bases at J; junction bases unmatched: 11. This CDR3 has 15 amino acids. CDR3 residues: CASYARTGSDQPQHF. In nucleotides, the CDR3 is TGTGCCAGCTATGCCCGGACAGGGTCCGATCAGCCCCAGCATTTT.